These T cell receptor beta chains were read from a single sample in a study of cytomegalovirus exposure and HLA in healthy donors. Produced via immunoSEQ multiplex PCR; TCRdb's table is partial and in-frame only. The table lists roughly 150,000 clones. The material sequenced was PBMCs. These TCRs come from a woman aged 45-60 years in good health and CMV-seronegative. Each CDR3 is given with its conserved first and last residue. D genes are given only for firm matches. A clone size is listed for some rows: how often the clone was seen (once, few, many), or a class if it is expanded.

>-|TRBJ2-7|TRBV7-7|-
CASSADRSGEQYF
TGTGCCAGCAGCGCCGACAGGTCTGGCGAGCAGTACTTC
>TRBD1|TRBJ2-3|TRBV19|-
CASNGQGARDTQYF
TGTGCCAGTAATGGACAGGGGGCAAGAGATACGCAGTATTTT
>-|TRBJ2-7|TRBV15|-
CATSRDGLAYEQYF
TGTGCCACCAGCAGAGATGGCCTAGCCTACGAGCAGTACTTC
>-|TRBJ1-1|TRBV6-6|-
CASNILGRNTEAFF
TGTGCCAGCAATATACTGGGGAGGAACACTGAAGCTTTCTTT
>TRBD2|TRBJ2-7|TRBV10-3|-
CAISTIAGGSYEQYF
TGTGCCATCAGTACAATAGCGGGGGGCTCCTACGAGCAGTACTTC
>TRBD2|TRBJ2-1|TRBV4-3|-
CASSLYLTSGSSYNEQFF
TGCGCCAGCAGCCTATATCTGACTAGCGGGAGCTCCTACAATGAGCAGTTCTTC
>TRBD1|TRBJ2-1|TRBV6-5|-
CASSYSGTGVLSEQFF
TGTGCCAGCAGTTACTCGGGGACAGGGGTCTTGAGCGAGCAGTTCTTC
>-|TRBJ2-1|TRBV23-1|-
CASSPRGGGHEQFF
TGCGCCAGCAGCCCGCGGGGAGGGGGACATGAGCAGTTCTTC
>-|TRBJ2-7|TRBV9|-
CASSGAAGTSSYEQYF
TGTGCCAGCAGCGGGGCTGCGGGAACCTCCTCCTACGAGCAGTACTTC
>TRBD1|TRBJ1-5|TRBV2|-
CASRTGGINQPQHF
TGTGCCAGCAGGACAGGGGGGATCAATCAGCCCCAGCATTTT
>-|TRBJ2-3|TRBV7-8|-
CASGAGTQYF
TGTGCCAGCGGTGCGGGGACGCAGTATTTT
>-|TRBJ1-2|TRBV5-1|-
CASSLGPSNYGYTF
TGCGCCAGCAGCTTGGGGCCTTCTAACTATGGCTACACCTTC
>-|TRBJ2-7|TRBV28|-
CASTLSAQAPYEQYF
TGTGCCAGCACCCTCTCCGCCCAGGCCCCCTACGAGCAGTACTTC
>-|TRBJ1-1|TRBV10-1|-
CASSEVRWTEAFF
TGCGCCAGCAGTGAGGTTCGGTGGACTGAAGCTTTCTTT
>TRBD2|TRBJ2-7|TRBV15|-
CATSRDTHSTSGTRYEQYF
TGTGCCACCAGCAGAGATACTCACTCGACTAGCGGGACCAGATACGAGCAGTACTTC
>-|TRBJ2-7|TRBV6-5|-
CASSYSGYSDSYEQYF
TGTGCCAGCAGTTACTCTGGGTATAGCGACTCCTACGAGCAGTACTTC
>TRBD1|TRBJ2-2|TRBV7-2|-
CASSAGTVNTGELFF
TGTGCCAGCAGCGCTGGGACAGTCAACACCGGGGAGCTGTTTTTT
>TRBD1|TRBJ2-1|TRBV5-1|-
CASSLVDREHEQFF
TGCGCCAGCAGCTTGGTGGACAGGGAGCATGAGCAGTTCTTC
>-|TRBJ2-4|TRBV7-9|-
CASSLLSNIQYF
TGTGCCAGCAGCTTACTGTCAAACATTCAGTACTTC
>-|TRBJ2-1|TRBV27|-
CASSFGLAGNEQFF
TGTGCCAGCAGTTTTGGGCTAGCCGGGAATGAGCAGTTCTTC
>TRBD1|TRBJ1-1|TRBV5-6|-
CASSDLGQAGTEAFF
TGTGCCAGCAGCGACCTGGGACAGGCGGGCACTGAAGCTTTCTTT
>-|TRBJ1-3|TRBV7-9|medium-sized
CASSTGRQASGNTIYF
TGTGCCAGCTCAACTGGGAGGCAGGCCTCTGGAAACACCATATATTTT